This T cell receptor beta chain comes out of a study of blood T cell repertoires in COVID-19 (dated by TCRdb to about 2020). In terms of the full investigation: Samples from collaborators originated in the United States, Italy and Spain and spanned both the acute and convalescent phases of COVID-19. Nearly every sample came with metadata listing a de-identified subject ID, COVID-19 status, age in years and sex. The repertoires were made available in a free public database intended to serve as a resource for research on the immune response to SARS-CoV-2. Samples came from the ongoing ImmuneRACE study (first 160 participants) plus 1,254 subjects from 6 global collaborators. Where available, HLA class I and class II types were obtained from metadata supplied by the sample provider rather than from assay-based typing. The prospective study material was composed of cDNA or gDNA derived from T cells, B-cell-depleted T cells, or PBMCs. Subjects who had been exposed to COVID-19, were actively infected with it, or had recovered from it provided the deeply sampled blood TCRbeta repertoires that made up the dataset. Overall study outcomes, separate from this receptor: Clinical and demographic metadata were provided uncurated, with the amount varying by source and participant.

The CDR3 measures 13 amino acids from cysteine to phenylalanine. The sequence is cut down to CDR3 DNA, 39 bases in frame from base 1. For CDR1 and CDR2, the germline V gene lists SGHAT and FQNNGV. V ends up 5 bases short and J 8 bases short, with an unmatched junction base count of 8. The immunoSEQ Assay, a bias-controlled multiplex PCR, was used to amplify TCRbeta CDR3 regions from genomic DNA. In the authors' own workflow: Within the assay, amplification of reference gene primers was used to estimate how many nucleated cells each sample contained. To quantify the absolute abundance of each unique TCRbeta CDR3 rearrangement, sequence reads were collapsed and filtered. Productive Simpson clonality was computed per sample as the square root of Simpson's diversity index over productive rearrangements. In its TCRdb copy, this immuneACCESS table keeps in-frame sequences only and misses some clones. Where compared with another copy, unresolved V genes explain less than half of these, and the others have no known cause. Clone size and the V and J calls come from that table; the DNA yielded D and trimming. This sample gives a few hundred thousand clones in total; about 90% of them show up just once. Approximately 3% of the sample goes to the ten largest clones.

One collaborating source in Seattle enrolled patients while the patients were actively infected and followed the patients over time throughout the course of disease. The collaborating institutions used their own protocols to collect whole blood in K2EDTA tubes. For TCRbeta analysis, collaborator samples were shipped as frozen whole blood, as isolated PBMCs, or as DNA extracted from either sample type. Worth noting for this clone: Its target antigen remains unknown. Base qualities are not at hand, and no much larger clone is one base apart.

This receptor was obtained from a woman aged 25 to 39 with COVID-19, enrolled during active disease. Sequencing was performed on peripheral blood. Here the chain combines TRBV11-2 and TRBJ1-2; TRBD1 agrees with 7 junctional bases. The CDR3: CASSVTGLWGYTF. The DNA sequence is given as TGTGCCAGCAGCGTGACAGGGTTGTGGGGCTACACCTTC.